Listed below are T cell receptor beta chains from one sample, sequenced in a study of blood T cells in healthy people across ages. TCRdb re-derived calls from the 5' RACE reads in MiXCR, one entry per CDR3 protein. The table records 700,000 to 850,000 distinct CDR3 sequences, around 36% of them present only once. Sequencing was performed on blood. The receptors derive from a man younger than 35 in good health. Each CDR3 is given with its conserved first and last residue. Fields, in order: J gene, D gene, clone size, V gene, CDR3 DNA, CDR3 protein. The D gene is left open where the match is weak. Only some rows state a clone size, as once, few, many or a class for expanded clones.

>TRBJ2-5|-|-|TRBV7-2
TGTGCCAGCAGCACGGCTACGAGGGTGACCCAGTACTTC
CASSTATRVTQYF
>TRBJ1-6|TRBD1|-|TRBV27
TGTGCCAGCAGTTTAGACAGGGCGGGGGCGCATTCACCCCTCCACTTT
CASSLDRAGAHSPLHF
>TRBJ2-7|-|few|TRBV5-1
TGCGCCAGCAGTATGGTGGGTAGCAACGAGCAGTACTTC
CASSMVGSNEQYF
>TRBJ1-4|-|many|TRBV12-3/TRBV12-4
TGTGCCAGCAGTTTTCAGAACAATGAAAAACTGTTTTTT
CASSFQNNEKLFF
>TRBJ2-1|TRBD2|-|TRBV29-1
TGCAGCGCCTTCCTGGGGACTAGGACTAGCGGGAGGGCCATGGGTGAGCAGTTCTTC
CSAFLGTRTSGRAMGEQFF
>TRBJ2-1|-|-|TRBV6-6
TGTGCCAGCAGGCTAAAAGGGGAGAGTGAGCAGTTCTTC
CASRLKGESEQFF
>TRBJ2-7|-|-|TRBV20-1
TGCAATGCTAGTTTGGATTGGCGGCAGGGACCCTACGAGCAGTACTTC
CNASLDWRQGPYEQYF
>TRBJ2-3|TRBD2|-|TRBV2
TGTGCCAGCAGTAAGCGGGAGTTGTCAGATACGCAGTATTTT
CASSKRELSDTQYF
>TRBJ2-3|-|-|TRBV2
TGTGCCAGCCCCTCGCGGCTCACAGATACGCAGTATTTT
CASPSRLTDTQYF
>TRBJ2-1|-|-|TRBV7-2
TGTACCAGCAGCTTAATATGGGCTTCCTACAATGAGCAGTTCTTC
CTSSLIWASYNEQFF
>TRBJ1-6|-|many|TRBV7-2
TGTGCCAGCAGCTCCCCTCCGCGGCCTTCTCTGCGCTCACCCCTCCACTTT
CASSSPPRPSLRSPLHF
>TRBJ1-2|-|-|TRBV27
TGTGCCAGCAGTGATATGGGACACTATGGCTACACCTTC
CASSDMGHYGYTF